This T cell receptor beta chain was recorded in a study of T-cell reconstitution after alpha-beta-depleted transplantation in children. Turning to this clonotype: Its antigen is still unknown.

Unique molecular identifiers were incorporated into the prepared TCRbeta library. Via MiXCR, TCRdb re-called the PCR reads, giving one row per CDR3 protein. This sample has some 840,000 distinct CDR3 sequences, with 16% found just once. The study, taken as a whole, reports: T-cell counts and diversity were attributed mostly to newly produced T cells one year after transplant. Several patients had high TCRbeta diversity at day 60; it came from surviving recipient T cells and thymic progenitors. Several hundred expanded graft clones reportedly supplied alpha-beta T cells about two months after transplant.

This CDR3 region has 15 residues. Germline V lookup: CDR1 SGHRS, CDR2 YFSETQ. The V end lost 0 bases, the J end lost 1 base, and 10 bases lay between the germline ends. Material: PBMCs, mostly from graft donor cells, obtained 360 days after TCRalphabeta/CD19-depleted stem cell transplant. This TCR came from a male patient younger than 18 who had a stem cell transplant for acute lymphoblastic leukemia, so the T cells may come from the graft donor. J is TRBJ2-5 and V is TRBV5-1; possibly TRBD2 for D (6 bases). CDR3 in amino acids: CASSLVSGLQETQYF. CDR3 bases: TGCGCCAGCAGCTTGGTTAGCGGCCTCCAAGAGACCCAGTACTTC.